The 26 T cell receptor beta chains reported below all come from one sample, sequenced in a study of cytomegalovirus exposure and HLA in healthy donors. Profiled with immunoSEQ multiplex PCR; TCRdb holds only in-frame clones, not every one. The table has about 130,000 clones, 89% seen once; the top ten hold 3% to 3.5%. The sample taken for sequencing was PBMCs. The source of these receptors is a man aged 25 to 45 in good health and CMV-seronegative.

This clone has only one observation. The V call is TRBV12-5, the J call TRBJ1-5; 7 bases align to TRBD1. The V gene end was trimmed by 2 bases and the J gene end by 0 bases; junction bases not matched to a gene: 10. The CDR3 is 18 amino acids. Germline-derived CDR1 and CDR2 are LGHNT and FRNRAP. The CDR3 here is CASGLTRQGPYSNQPQHF. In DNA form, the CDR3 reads TGTGCTAGTGGTTTGACCCGACAGGGCCCTTATAGCAATCAGCCCCAGCATTTT.

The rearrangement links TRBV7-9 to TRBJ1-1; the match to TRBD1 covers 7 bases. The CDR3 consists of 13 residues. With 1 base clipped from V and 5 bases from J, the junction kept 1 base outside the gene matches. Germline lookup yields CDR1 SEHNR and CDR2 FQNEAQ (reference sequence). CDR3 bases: TGTGCCAGCAGCTTAGTACAGGGGACTGAAGCTTTCTTT. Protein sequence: CASSLVQGTEAFF.

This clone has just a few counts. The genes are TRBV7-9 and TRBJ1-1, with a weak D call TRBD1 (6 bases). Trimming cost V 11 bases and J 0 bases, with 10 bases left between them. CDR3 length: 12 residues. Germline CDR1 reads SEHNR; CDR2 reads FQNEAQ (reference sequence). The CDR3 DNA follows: TGTGCCGCCAGGGGAATGAACACTGAAGCTTTCTTT. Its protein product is CAARGMNTEAFF.

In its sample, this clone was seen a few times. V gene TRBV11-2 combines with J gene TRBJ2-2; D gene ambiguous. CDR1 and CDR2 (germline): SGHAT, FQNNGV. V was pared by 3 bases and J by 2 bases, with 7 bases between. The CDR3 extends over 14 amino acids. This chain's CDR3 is CASSLYRNTGELFF. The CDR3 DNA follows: TGTGCCAGCAGCTTGTACAGAAACACCGGGGAGCTGTTTTTT.

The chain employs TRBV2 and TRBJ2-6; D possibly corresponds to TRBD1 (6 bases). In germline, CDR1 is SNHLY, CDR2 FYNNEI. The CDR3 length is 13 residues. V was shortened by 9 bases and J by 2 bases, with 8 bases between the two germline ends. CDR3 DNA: TGTGCCAGTTCAGGGGCTGGGGCCAACGTCCTGACTTTC. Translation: CASSGAGANVLTF.

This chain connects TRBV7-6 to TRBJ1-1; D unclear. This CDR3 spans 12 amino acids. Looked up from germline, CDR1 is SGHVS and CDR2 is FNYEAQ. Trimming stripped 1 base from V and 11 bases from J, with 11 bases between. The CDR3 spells CASSLEGDEAFF. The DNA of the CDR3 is TGTGCCAGCAGCTTAGAAGGAGACGAGGCTTTCTTT.

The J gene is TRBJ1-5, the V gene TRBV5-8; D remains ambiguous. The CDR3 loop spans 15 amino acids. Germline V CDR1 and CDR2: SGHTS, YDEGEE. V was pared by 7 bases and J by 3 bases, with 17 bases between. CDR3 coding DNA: TGTGCCAGCTGCCACGGGGTGAGTTTCAATCAGCCCCAGCATTTT. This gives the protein CASCHGVSFNQPQHF.

As DNA, the CDR3 is TGTGCCAGCAGGCGGGACAGGGGGTACTATGGCTACACCTTC. Translation: CASRRDRGYYGYTF. The chain uses TRBV6-1 and TRBJ1-2; 11 bases are shared with TRBD1. There are 14 residues in the CDR3. The ends lost 6 bases at V and 3 bases at J; junction bases unmatched: 3. Germline loops: CDR1 MNHNS, CDR2 SASEGT.

In DNA, the CDR3 is TGTGCCAGCAGCTCTCCCTCGGACATGTCGTATGGCTACACCTTC. Translated, it gives CASSSPSDMSYGYTF. V gene TRBV5-4 combines with J gene TRBJ1-2; a weak D match, TRBD1 (5 bases). V was shortened by 3 bases and J by 5 bases, with 17 bases between the two germline ends. CDR3 length: 15 residues. Germline loops: CDR1 SGHNT, CDR2 YYREEE (reference sequence).

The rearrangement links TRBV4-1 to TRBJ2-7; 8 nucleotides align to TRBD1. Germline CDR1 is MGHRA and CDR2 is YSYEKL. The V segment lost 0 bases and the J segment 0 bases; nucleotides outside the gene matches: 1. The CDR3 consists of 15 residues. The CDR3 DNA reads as TGCGCCAGCAGCCAAGAGGGACAGGCCTCCTACGAGCAGTACTTC. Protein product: CASSQEGQASYEQYF.

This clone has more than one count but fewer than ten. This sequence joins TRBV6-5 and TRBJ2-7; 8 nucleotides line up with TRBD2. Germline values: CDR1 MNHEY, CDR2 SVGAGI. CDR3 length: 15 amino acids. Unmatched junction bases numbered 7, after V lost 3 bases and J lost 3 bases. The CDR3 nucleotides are TGTGCCAGCAGTTATACCATGCGGGGGGACTACGAGCAGTACTTC. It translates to CASSYTMRGDYEQYF.

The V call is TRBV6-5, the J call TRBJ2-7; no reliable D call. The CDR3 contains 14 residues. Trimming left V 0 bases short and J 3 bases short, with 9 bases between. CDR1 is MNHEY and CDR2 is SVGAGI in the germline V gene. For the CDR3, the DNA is TGTGCCAGCAGTTACTCGCAGGCAGGCTACGAGCAGTACTTC. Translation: CASSYSQAGYEQYF.

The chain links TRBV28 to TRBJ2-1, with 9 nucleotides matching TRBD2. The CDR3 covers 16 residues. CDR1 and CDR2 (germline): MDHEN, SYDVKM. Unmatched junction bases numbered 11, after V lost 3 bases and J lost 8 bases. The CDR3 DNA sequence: TGTGCCAGCAGTTTCCCTGTGGCGGGGGGGCCCTATGAGCAGTTCTTC. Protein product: CASSFPVAGGPYEQFF.

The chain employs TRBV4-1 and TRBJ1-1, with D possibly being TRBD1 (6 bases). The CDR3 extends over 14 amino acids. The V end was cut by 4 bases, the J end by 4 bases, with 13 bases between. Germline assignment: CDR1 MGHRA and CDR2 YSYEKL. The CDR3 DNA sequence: TGCGCCAGCAGCCTCAGGGGTCAGGGCACTGAAGCTTTCTTT. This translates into CASSLRGQGTEAFF.

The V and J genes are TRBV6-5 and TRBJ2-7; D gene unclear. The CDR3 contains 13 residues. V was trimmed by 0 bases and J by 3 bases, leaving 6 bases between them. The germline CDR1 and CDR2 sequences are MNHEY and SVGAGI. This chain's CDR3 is CASSYSQNYEQYF. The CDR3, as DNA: TGTGCCAGCAGTTACTCCCAGAACTACGAGCAGTACTTC.

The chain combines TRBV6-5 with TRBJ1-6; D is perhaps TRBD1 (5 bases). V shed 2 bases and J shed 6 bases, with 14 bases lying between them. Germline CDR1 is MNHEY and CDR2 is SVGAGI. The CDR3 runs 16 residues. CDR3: CASSYGGWGTNSPLHF. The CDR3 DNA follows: TGTGCCAGCAGTTACGGGGGGTGGGGAACTAATTCACCCCTCCACTTT.

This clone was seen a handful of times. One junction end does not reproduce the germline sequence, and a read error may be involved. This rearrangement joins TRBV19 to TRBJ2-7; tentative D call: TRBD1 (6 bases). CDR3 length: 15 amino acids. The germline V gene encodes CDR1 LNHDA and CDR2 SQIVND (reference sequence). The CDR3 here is CASSILGGASSEQYF. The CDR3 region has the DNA TGTGCCAGTAGTATTCTAGGGGGAGCCTCCTCCGAGCAGTACTTC.

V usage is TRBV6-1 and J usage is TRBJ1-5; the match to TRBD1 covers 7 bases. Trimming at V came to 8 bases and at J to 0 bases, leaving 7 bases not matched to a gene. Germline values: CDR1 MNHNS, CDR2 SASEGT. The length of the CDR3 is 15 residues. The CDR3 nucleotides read TGTGCCAGCCAGGGACAGAACCTTAGCAATCAGCCCCAGCATTTT. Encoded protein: CASQGQNLSNQPQHF.

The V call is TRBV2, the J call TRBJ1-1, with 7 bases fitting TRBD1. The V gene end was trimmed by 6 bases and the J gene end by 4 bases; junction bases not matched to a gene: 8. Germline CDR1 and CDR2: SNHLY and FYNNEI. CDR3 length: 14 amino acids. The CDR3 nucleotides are TGTGCCAGCAGCTCCACCGAGGGGGCCACTGAAGCTTTCTTT. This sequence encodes CASSSTEGATEAFF.

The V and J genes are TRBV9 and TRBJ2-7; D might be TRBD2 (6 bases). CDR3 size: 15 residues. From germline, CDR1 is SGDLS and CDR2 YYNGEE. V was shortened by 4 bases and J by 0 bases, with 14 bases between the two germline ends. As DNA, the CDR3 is TGTGCCAGCAGCCTCCTGGGCGGGGACTCCTACGAGCAGTACTTC. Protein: CASSLLGGDSYEQYF.

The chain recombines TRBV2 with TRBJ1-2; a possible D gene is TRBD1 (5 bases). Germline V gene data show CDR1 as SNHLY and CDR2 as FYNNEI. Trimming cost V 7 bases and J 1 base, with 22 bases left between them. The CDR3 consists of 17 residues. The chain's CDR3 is CASTFPAWGGVNYGYTF. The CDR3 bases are TGTGCCAGCACCTTTCCCGCGTGGGGGGGGGTTAACTATGGCTACACCTTC.

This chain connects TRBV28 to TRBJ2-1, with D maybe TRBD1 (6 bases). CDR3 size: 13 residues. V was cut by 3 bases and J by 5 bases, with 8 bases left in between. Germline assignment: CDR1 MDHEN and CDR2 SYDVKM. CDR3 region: CASSLDSDNEQFF. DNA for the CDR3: TGTGCCAGCAGTTTGGACAGTGACAATGAGCAGTTCTTC.

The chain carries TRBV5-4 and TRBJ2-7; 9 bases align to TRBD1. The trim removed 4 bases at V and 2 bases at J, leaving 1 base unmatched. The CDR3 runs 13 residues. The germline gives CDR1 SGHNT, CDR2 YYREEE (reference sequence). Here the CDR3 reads CASSRDRAYEQYF. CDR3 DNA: TGTGCCAGCAGCCGGGACAGGGCCTACGAGCAGTACTTC.

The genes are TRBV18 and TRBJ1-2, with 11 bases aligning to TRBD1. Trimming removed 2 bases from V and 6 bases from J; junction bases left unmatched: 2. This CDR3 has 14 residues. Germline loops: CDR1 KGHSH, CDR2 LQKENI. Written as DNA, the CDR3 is TGTGCCAGCTCACCAAGGACAGGGGGCGATGGCTACACCTTC. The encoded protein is CASSPRTGGDGYTF.

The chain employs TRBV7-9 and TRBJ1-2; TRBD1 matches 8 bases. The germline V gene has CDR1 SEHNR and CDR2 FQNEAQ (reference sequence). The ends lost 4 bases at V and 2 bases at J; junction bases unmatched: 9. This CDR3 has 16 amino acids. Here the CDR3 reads CASSSGTGSGNYGYTF. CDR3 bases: TGTGCCAGCAGCTCCGGGACAGGTTCGGGGAACTATGGCTACACCTTC.

The CDR3 reads CSVGTGSGNEQFF. The CDR3 nucleotides are TGCAGCGTTGGAACAGGGTCGGGGAATGAGCAGTTCTTC. V gene TRBV29-1 combines with J gene TRBJ2-1, with TRBD1 as a possible D gene (6 bases). Germline V gene data show CDR1 as SQVTM and CDR2 as ANQGSEA. V was cut by 4 bases and J by 7 bases, with 14 bases left in between. The CDR3 contains 13 residues.